This TCR beta chain came from a study of patients and donors after allogeneic stem cell transplantation. Germline CDR1 is MGHRA and CDR2 is YSYEKL. V shed 0 bases and J shed 9 bases, with 13 bases lying between them. The CDR3 is 14 amino acids. TCRdb reprocessed the RT-PCR reads via MiXCR and lists one record per CDR3 protein. The table has over 200,000 distinct CDR3 sequences, around 40% seen once; the top ten hold roughly 12%. The TCR sequence derives from a human donor who was either an allogeneic HSCT recipient or a stem cell or donor lymphocyte infusion donor (not recorded which). It is not recorded whose cells these are; they may come from a transplant donor. This chain joins TRBV4-1 and TRBJ2-3; D is uncertain. The sequencing sample was made of blood, either unsorted or a sorted T cell fraction (not recorded which). CDR3 nucleotide sequence: TGCGCCAGCAGCCAAGATTCTCTAACCGGCACGCAGTATTTT. It translates to CASSQDSLTGTQYF.